A single sample gave rise to the 12 T cell receptor beta chains below, sequenced in a study of beta chain features in type 1 diabetes. The study, taken as a whole, reports: There was a moderate but significant shortening of TCRB CDR3s in all four CD4+ subsets of Type 1 diabetes patients.

No antigen has been assigned to these receptors. TCRB transcripts that were expressed got sequenced, as all of the isolated RNA had been reverse transcribed. Using immunoSEQ multiplex PCR, the repertoire was profiled, and TCRdb retains in-frame clones only, with some absent. This sample has 500,000 to 800,000 clones, with roughly an eighth found just once. Sequenced: naive CD4+ T cells from blood. All receptors come from a man aged 25-45 years with type 1 diabetes.

This clone was counted between two and nine times. CDR3 sequence reads: CASSLDWGNQPQHF. CDR3 sequence (DNA): TGTGCCAGCAGTTTAGATTGGGGGAATCAGCCCCAGCATTTT. J is TRBJ1-5 and V is TRBV5-8; TRBD1 might be the D (5 bases). The ends were cut back, 5 bases at V and 4 bases at J, with 13 bases in the middle. The CDR3 is 14 residues long. Germline loops: CDR1 SGHTS, CDR2 YDEGEE.

There are a few counts of this clone. A junction end diverges from the germline sequence, so it may reflect a read error. This rearrangement joins TRBV19 to TRBJ2-5; a weak D match, TRBD1 (6 bases). The CDR3 loop spans 13 amino acids. Germline-derived CDR1 and CDR2 are LNHDA and SQIVND (reference sequence). The CDR3, as DNA: TGTGCCAGTAGTCTGACAGGTGAAGACACCCAGTACTTC. This sequence encodes CASSLTGEDTQYF.

J is TRBJ2-7 and V is TRBV7-2; TRBD2 agrees at 7 bases. V gave up 1 base and J gave up 2 bases; unmatched junction bases: 2. In germline, CDR1 is SGHTA, CDR2 FQGNSA. The CDR3 covers 14 residues. This chain's CDR3 is CASSLERDPYEQYF. The DNA of the CDR3 is TGTGCCAGCAGCTTAGAGCGGGACCCCTACGAGCAGTACTTC.

This clone was counted a few times. Because it lacks the conserved phenylalanine or tryptophan at the end, this CDR3 is likely a read error. It is unclear where the CDR3 begins or ends on the DNA, so no DNA is shown, and the CDR3 is as TCRdb lists it. This sequence joins TRBV5-1 and TRBJ1-1; the table calls TRBD1, which could not be checked here. Germline CDR1 SGHRS, CDR2 YFSETQ. The CDR3 totals 13 residues, both ends included. CDR3 sequence: CASSLAPTGEISY.

This rearrangement joins TRBV4-3 to TRBJ1-2; D not resolved. The germline V gene has CDR1 LGHNA and CDR2 YSLEER. This CDR3 has 15 residues. Between the trimmed V and J ends, which lost 0 bases and 4 bases, there was a span of 12 bases. The CDR3 loop reads CASSQETSGFYGYTF. CDR3 bases: TGCGCCAGCAGCCAAGAGACCTCGGGGTTCTATGGCTACACCTTC.

This clone has just a few counts. This chain uses TRBV5-1 with TRBJ2-7; D unclear. V lost 4 bases and J 4 bases, leaving 12 bases between the germline ends. The germline V gene encodes CDR1 SGHRS and CDR2 YFSETQ. The CDR3 runs 13 residues. The CDR3 sequence: CASSPDWGYEQYF. As DNA, the CDR3 is TGCGCCAGCAGCCCTGACTGGGGTTACGAGCAGTACTTC.

This clone was seen a handful of times. V is TRBV4-3 and J is TRBJ1-5; 7 nucleotides align to TRBD1. V lost 4 bases and J lost 4; bases outside the gene matches: 10. CDR3 length: 16 residues. CDR1 and CDR2 from the germline V gene are LGHNA and YSLEER. The CDR3 sequence is CASSLTTGTDNQPQHF. In DNA, the CDR3 is TGCGCCAGCAGCCTCACAACCGGGACAGATAATCAGCCCCAGCATTTT.

The chain carries TRBV28 and TRBJ2-5; 15 bases fit TRBD2. Per germline, CDR1 MDHEN and CDR2 SYDVKM. Trimming removed 7 bases from V and 4 bases from J; junction bases left unmatched: 4. The CDR3 length is 15 residues. The DNA of the CDR3 is TGTGCCAGCACTCAGGGACTAGCGGGAGGAGAGACCCAGTACTTC. Protein sequence: CASTQGLAGGETQYF. Full variable domain (outside the CDR3, taken from reference TRBV28 and TRBJ2-5): DVKVTQSSRYLVKRTGEKVFLECVQDMDHENMFWYRQDPGLGLRLIYFSYDVKMKEKGDIPEGYSVSREKKERFSLILESASTNQTSMYLCASTQGLAGGETQYFGPGTRLLVL.

This clone has just a few counts. J is TRBJ1-3 and V is TRBV7-9; TRBD1 might be the D (5 bases). The CDR3 runs to 16 residues. The germline V gene has CDR1 SEHNR and CDR2 FQNEAQ (reference sequence). V lost 8 bases and J lost 0, with 17 bases in between. The CDR3 is CASFPPGLSSGNTIYF. As DNA, the CDR3 is TGTGCCAGCTTTCCCCCGGGACTAAGCTCTGGAAACACCATATATTTT.

The J gene is TRBJ1-1, the V gene TRBV5-1; D not certain. Germline V lookup: CDR1 SGHRS, CDR2 YFSETQ. V lost 2 bases and J 7 bases, leaving 18 bases between the germline ends. The CDR3 sequence is 15 residues long. The CDR3 reads CASSLVAGRLNEAFF. The DNA of the CDR3 is TGCGCCAGCAGCTTAGTGGCAGGAAGACTCAATGAAGCTTTCTTT.

This chain connects TRBV30 to TRBJ1-2; D unresolved. Per the germline V gene, CDR1 is GTSNPN and CDR2 is SVGIG (reference sequence). V shed 2 bases and J shed 0 bases, with 10 bases lying between them. This CDR3 is built from 14 residues. For the CDR3, the DNA is TGTGCCTGGAGTCCAGGATCTACTAACTATGGCTACACCTTC. Translated: CAWSPGSTNYGYTF.

This clone came up a few times. The chain joins TRBV11-2 to TRBJ2-7; D remains ambiguous. Germline CDR1 reads SGHAT; CDR2 reads FQNNGV. Trimming left V 1 base short and J 2 bases short, with 9 bases between. This CDR3 is built from 14 residues. Written as DNA, the CDR3 is TGTGCCAGCAGCTTAGGACATACTACCTACGAGCAGTACTTC. Its translation: CASSLGHTTYEQYF. Combining the CDR3 with reference TRBV11-2 and TRBJ2-7 gives the whole variable domain EAGVAQSPRYKIIEKRQSVAFWCNPISGHATLYWYQQILGQGPKLLIQFQNNGVVDDSQLPKDRFSAERLKGVDSTLKIQPAKLEDSAVYLCASSLGHTTYEQYFGPGTRLTVT.